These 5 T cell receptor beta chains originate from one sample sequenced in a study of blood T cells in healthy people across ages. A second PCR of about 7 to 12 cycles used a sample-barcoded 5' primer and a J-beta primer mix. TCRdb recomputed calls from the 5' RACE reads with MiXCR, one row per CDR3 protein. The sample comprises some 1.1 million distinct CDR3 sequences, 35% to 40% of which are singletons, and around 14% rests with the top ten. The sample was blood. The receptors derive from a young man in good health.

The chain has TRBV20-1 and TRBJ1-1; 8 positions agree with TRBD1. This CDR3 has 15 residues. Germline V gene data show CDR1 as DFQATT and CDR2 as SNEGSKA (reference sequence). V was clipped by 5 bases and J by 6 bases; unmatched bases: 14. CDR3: CSAERGQGFYPEAFF. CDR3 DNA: TGCAGTGCTGAAAGAGGACAGGGTTTTTACCCTGAAGCTTTCTTT.

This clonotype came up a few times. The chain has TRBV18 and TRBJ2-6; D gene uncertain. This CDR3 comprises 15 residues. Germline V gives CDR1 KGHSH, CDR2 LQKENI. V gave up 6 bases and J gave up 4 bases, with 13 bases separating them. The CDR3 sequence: CASSPDPTGANVLTF. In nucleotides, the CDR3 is TGTGCCAGCTCGCCCGATCCAACCGGGGCCAACGTCCTGACTTTC.

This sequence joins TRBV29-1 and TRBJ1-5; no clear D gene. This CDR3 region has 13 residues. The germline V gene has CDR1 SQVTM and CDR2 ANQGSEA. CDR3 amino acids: CSFSENSNQPQHF. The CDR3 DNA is TGCAGTTTCAGCGAAAATAGCAATCAGCCCCAGCATTTT.

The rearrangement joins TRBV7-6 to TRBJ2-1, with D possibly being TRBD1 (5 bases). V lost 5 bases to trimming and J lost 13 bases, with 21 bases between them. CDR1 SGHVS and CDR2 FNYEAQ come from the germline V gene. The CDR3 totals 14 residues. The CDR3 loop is CASSTRQIQETQFF. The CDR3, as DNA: TGTGCCAGCAGCACAAGACAGATTCAAGAGACCCAGTTCTTC.

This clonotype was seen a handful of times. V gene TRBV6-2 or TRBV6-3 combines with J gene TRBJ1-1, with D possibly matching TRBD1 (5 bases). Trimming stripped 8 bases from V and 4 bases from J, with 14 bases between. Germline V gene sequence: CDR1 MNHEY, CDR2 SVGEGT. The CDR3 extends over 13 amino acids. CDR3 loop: CASWGDRATEAFF. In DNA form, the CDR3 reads TGTGCCAGCTGGGGAGACAGAGCCACTGAAGCTTTCTTT.